These 11 T cell receptor beta chains were all obtained from the same sample, sequenced in a study of shared clonotypes between healthy human individuals (dated by TCRdb to 2018 to 2021). Library method: the immunoSEQ multiplex PCR assay. Not all clones reach the TCRdb copy of this immuneACCESS table, which keeps in-frame sequences only. Checked studies attribute under half of the gap to unresolved V genes and leave the rest unexplained. The sample records some 2 million clones, around 95% of which are singletons. The ten largest clones add up to more than 0.1% of the sample. Sequencing input: naive CD4+ T cells sorted from blood. The sample's cell subset or site label, in plain terms: CD45RA+ positively selected. All receptors come from a young man in good health.

The chain employs TRBV6-5 and TRBJ2-3; 10 bases match TRBD2. The V segment lost 4 bases and the J segment 5 bases; nucleotides outside the gene matches: 9. From germline, CDR1 is MNHEY and CDR2 SVGAGI. This CDR3 comprises 16 residues. CDR3 in amino acids: CASSFGVAGGGDTQYF. The CDR3, as DNA: TGTGCCAGCAGTTTCGGGGTAGCGGGAGGAGGAGATACGCAGTATTTT.

This clone was counted a single time. CDR3: CASSSGTSGRPDEQFF. The CDR3 DNA reads as TGTGCCAGCAGCTCCGGGACTAGCGGGAGACCGGATGAGCAGTTCTTC. The rearrangement links TRBV5-4 to TRBJ2-1, with 14 positions matching TRBD2. The junction had 7 bases not matched to a gene; V was cut back by 3 bases and J by 8 bases. Germline-derived CDR1 and CDR2 are SGHNT and YYREEE (reference sequence). This CDR3 region has 16 residues.

This chain connects TRBV2 to TRBJ2-3, with TRBD1 as a possible D gene (5 bases). This CDR3 spans 15 amino acids. Germline V gives CDR1 SNHLY, CDR2 FYNNEI. V was shortened by 9 bases and J by 2 bases, with 18 bases between the two germline ends. The CDR3 protein is CARDQHTGFTDTQYF. In DNA form, the CDR3 reads TGTGCCAGAGACCAGCACACAGGTTTCACAGATACGCAGTATTTT.

As regards this clone: Other DNA sequences in the same sample also yield this CDR3. The chain uses TRBV29-1 and TRBJ1-2; D is unresolved. Germline loops: CDR1 SQVTM, CDR2 ANQGSEA. CDR3 length: 13 amino acids. The V end was cut by 1 base, the J end by 4 bases, with 10 bases between. The CDR3 nucleotides read TGCAGCGTTGAAGGGCAAGGCCCCTATGGCTACACCTTC. Translated, it gives CSVEGQGPYGYTF.

About this clone: Other DNA sequences in the sample encode the same CDR3. The chain employs TRBV6-5 and TRBJ1-3; no reliable D call. The V gene lost 0 bases and the J gene lost 2 bases, with 8 bases spanning the gap. Germline V CDR1 and CDR2: MNHEY, SVGAGI. This CDR3 is built from 15 residues. This chain's CDR3 is CASSYSRGPGNTIYF. The DNA of the CDR3 is TGTGCCAGCAGTTACTCGCGAGGGCCTGGAAACACCATATATTTT.

The chain carries TRBV30 and TRBJ2-1; TRBD1 matches at 9 bases. Losses at the gene ends were 0 bases for V and 15 bases for J; bases not matched to a gene: 9. CDR3 length: 13 amino acids. Germline-derived CDR1 and CDR2 are GTSNPN and SVGIG (reference sequence). The CDR3: CAWSVSAGTGLFF. In DNA form, the CDR3 reads TGTGCCTGGAGTGTGTCTGCCGGGACAGGGTTGTTCTTC.

The chain couples TRBV5-1 to TRBJ2-7; TRBD1 or TRBD2 may be the D gene (5 bases each). Germline V gives CDR1 SGHRS, CDR2 YFSETQ. V gave up 6 bases and J gave up 3 bases, with 16 bases separating them. The CDR3 covers 14 residues. The CDR3 nucleotides read TGCGCCAGCATTGGGACCGGGCAGCTCTACGAGCAGTACTTC. It translates to CASIGTGQLYEQYF.

This clone was seen once. Additional DNA sequences in this sample encode the identical CDR3. This sequence joins TRBV5-1 and TRBJ2-1, with D perhaps TRBD1 (6 bases). The CDR3 length is 15 residues. The V end was cut by 0 bases, the J end by 2 bases, with 9 bases between. Germline lookup yields CDR1 SGHRS and CDR2 YFSETQ. CDR3 bases: TGCGCCAGCAGCTTGGAAGGGGGACCCTACAATGAGCAGTTCTTC. The encoded protein is CASSLEGGPYNEQFF. The full variable domain, rest sourced from reference TRBV5-1 and TRBJ2-1, is KAGVTQTPRYLIKTRGQQVTLSCSPISGHRSVSWYQQTPGQGLQFLFEYFSETQRNKGNFPGRFSGRQFSNSRSEMNVSTLELGDSALYLCASSLEGGPYNEQFFGPGTRLTVL.

The V gene is TRBV18, the J gene TRBJ1-6; maybe TRBD1 (6 bases). The CDR3 has 14 residues. The germline CDR1 and CDR2 sequences are KGHSH and LQKENI. Deletions cut 6 bases from V and 9 bases from J, with 15 bases between. For the CDR3, the DNA is TGTGCCAGCTCTTCCACAGGGTCGGGTTCACCCCTCCACTTT. Translating gives CASSSTGSGSPLHF.

J is TRBJ1-5 and V is TRBV19; D gene unclear. Trimming pared 3 bases from V and 2 bases from J, leaving 14 bases between. CDR3 length equals 16 residues. Germline V gene lookup returns CDR1 LNHDA and CDR2 SQIVND (reference sequence). The CDR3: CASSMELNGGNQPQHF. For the CDR3, the DNA is TGTGCCAGTAGTATGGAACTTAATGGCGGCAATCAGCCCCAGCATTTT.

The chain joins TRBV30 to TRBJ1-5; 9 bases match TRBD1. Per germline, CDR1 GTSNPN and CDR2 SVGIG (reference sequence). This CDR3 contains 14 residues. Trimming took 3 bases from V and 0 from J; bases not matched to a gene: 0. The CDR3 nucleotides read TGTGCCTGGAGACAGGGGGCTAGCAATCAGCCCCAGCATTTT. It codes for CAWRQGASNQPQHF.